These 2 T cell receptor beta chains share one sample of origin, sequenced in a study of blood T cell repertoires in COVID-19. TCRdb's copy holds only in-frame clones and misses some; the assay was immunoSEQ multiplex PCR. The sample includes 70,000 to 90,000 clones, 88% seen only once; the top ten take approximately 45%. The sample was peripheral blood. The receptors were sampled from a human donor in a cohort sampled during active COVID-19.

The gene calls are TRBV29-1 and TRBJ1-1, with 10 bases matching TRBD1. Trimming cost V 7 bases and J 5 bases; bases outside gene matches: 7. The CDR3 extends over 13 amino acids. CDR1 is SQVTM and CDR2 is ANQGSEA in the germline V gene. As DNA, the CDR3 is TGCAGCGGGACAGGGGGTCTACGTACTGAAGCTTTCTTT. Amino acids: CSGTGGLRTEAFF.

In DNA form, the CDR3 reads TGTGCCAGCAGTTTACCGTACAGGGGTTCTGGGGCCAACGTCCTGACTTTC. Its translation is CASSLPYRGSGANVLTF. The chain couples TRBV27 to TRBJ2-6; 7 positions agree with TRBD1. The length of the CDR3 is 17 residues. In germline, CDR1 is MNHEY, CDR2 SMNVEV (reference sequence). With 2 bases clipped from V and 1 base from J, the junction kept 5 bases outside the gene matches.